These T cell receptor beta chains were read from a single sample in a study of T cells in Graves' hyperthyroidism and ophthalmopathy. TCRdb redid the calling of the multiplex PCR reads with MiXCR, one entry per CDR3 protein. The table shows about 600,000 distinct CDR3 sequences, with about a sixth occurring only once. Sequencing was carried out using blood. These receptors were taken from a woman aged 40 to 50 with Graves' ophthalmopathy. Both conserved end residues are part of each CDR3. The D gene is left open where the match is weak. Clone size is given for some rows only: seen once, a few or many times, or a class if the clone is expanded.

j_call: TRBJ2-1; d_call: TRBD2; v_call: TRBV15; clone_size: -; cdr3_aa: CATSRDLAGGYNEQFF; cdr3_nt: TGTGCCACCAGCAGAGATCTAGCGGGGGGTTACAATGAGCAGTTCTTC
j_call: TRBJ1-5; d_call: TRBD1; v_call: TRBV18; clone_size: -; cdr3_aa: CASSEMTGGNNQPQHF; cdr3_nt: TGTGCCAGCTCCGAAATGACAGGGGGCAACAATCAGCCCCAGCATTTT
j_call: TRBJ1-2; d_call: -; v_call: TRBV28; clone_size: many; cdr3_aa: CASSKIRTYHGYTF; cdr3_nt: TGTGCCAGCAGTAAGATCCGGACATACCATGGCTACACCTTC
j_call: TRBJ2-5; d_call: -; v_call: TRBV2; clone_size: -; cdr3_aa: CASQGIGQTETQYF; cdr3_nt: TGTGCCTCACAGGGAATTGGTCAAACGGAGACCCAGTACTTC
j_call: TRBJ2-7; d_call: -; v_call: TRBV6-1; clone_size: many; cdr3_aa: CASSVGPVSSYEQYF; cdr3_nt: TGTGCCAGCAGTGTTGGGCCAGTAAGCTCCTACGAGCAGTACTTC
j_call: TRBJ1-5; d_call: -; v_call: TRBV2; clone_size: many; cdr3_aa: CASSDVVQPQHF; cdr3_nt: TGTGCCAGCAGTGATGTAGTCCAGCCCCAGCATTTT
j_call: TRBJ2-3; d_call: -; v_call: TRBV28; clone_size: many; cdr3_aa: CASSLFQDLTDTQYF; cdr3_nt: TGTGCCAGCAGTTTATTTCAGGACCTCACAGATACGCAGTATTTT
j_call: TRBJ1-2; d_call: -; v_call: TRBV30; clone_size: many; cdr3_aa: CAWSVPGGIYGYTF; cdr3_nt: TGTGCCTGGAGTGTACCCGGCGGTATCTATGGCTACACCTTC
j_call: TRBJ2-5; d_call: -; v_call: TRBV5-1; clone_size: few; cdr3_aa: CASSSRQEGTQYF; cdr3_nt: TGCGCCAGCAGCTCCAGACAGGAGGGGACCCAGTACTTC
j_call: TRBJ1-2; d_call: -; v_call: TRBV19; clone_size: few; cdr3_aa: CASSTPGGANYGYTF; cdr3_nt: TGTGCCAGTAGTACCCCTGGAGGAGCTAACTATGGCTACACCTTC
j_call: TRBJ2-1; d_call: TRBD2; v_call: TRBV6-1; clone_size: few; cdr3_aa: CASSESSGSYNEQFF; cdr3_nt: TGTGCCAGCAGTGAGTCTAGCGGCTCCTACAATGAGCAGTTCTTC
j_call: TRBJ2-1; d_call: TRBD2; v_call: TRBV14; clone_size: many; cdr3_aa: CASSLIGRASNEQFF; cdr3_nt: TGTGCCAGCAGCCTCATCGGGAGGGCCTCGAATGAGCAGTTCTTC
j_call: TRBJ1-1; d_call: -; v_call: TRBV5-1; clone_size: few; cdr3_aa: CASSLLETEAFF; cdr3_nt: TGCGCCAGCAGCTTGCTGGAGACTGAAGCTTTCTTT
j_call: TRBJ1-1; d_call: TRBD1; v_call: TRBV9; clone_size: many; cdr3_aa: CASSVRQGARMNTEAFF; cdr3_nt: TGTGCCAGCAGCGTCAGACAGGGGGCTAGGATGAACACTGAAGCTTTCTTT
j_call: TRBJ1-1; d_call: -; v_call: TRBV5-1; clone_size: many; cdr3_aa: CASSLIIGLSSMNTEAFF; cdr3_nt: TGCGCCAGCAGCTTGATTATAGGGCTATCTTCCATGAACACTGAAGCTTTCTTT
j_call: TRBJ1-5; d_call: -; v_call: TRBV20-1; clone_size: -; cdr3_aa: CSARTVNSNQPQHF; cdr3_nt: TGCAGTGCTAGGACAGTTAATAGCAATCAGCCCCAGCATTTT
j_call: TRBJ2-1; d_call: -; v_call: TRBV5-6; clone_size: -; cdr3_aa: CASSLLTYNEQFF; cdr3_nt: TGTGCCAGCAGCTTGCTTACCTACAATGAGCAGTTCTTC